A selection of T cell receptor beta chains follows, all from one sample in a study of blood T cell repertoires in COVID-19. Sequencing was performed with immunoSEQ multiplex PCR; in TCRdb, only in-frame clones are kept and a portion is missing. This table has just under 350,000 clones, about 93% appearing once. The sequenced sample consisted of peripheral blood. The source of these receptors is a woman under 30 who had recovered from COVID-19. The conserved cysteine and the conserved F or W are not part of the CDR3 here. A D gene is named only where the DNA matches it firmly.

D gene,V gene,CDR3 length,J gene,CDR3 protein
NA,TRBV7-2,12,TRBJ2-1,ASSPGGSVYEQF
TRBD1,TRBV7-9,12,TRBJ2-3,ASSTGTGWNTQY
TRBD2,TRBV5-1,15,TRBJ2-5,ASSLMTSGSTLETQY
TRBD1,TRBV28,10,TRBJ1-4,ASWDRREKLF
NA,TRBV9,11,TRBJ1-1,ASSPPGIAEAF
NA,TRBV5-5,12,TRBJ1-3,ASSLSIGGNTIY
TRBD1,TRBV11-3,13,TRBJ2-5,ASSSGQGEQETQY
TRBD2,TRBV2,13,TRBJ2-3,ASRVIAGATDTQY
NA,TRBV5-6,11,TRBJ1-1,ASSLVALREAF
NA,TRBV3-1/TRBV3-2,13,TRBJ1-3,ASSQETGSGNTIY
NA,TRBV6-2/TRBV6-3,14,TRBJ2-5,ASSPPGVGFGETQY
TRBD2,TRBV10-1,14,TRBJ2-1,ASSVGLAAGGNEQF
TRBD1,TRBV11-2,13,TRBJ1-5,ASRGGTGENQPQH
TRBD1,TRBV19,11,TRBJ2-1,ASTTQGANEQF
NA,TRBV15,13,TRBJ2-1,ATSRDKTVYNEQF
TRBD1,TRBV6-5,12,TRBJ1-2,ASSRTGLSWGYT
NA,TRBV11-2,10,TRBJ1-2,ASSWGGAGYT
NA,TRBV10-1,15,TRBJ2-5,ASSESGRGGPQETQY
TRBD2,TRBV11-3,12,TRBJ2-1,ASSLVGTNNEQF
NA,TRBV7-2,13,TRBJ2-3,ASSLAAGGADTQY
TRBD2,TRBV7-9,15,TRBJ2-1,ASSLPGTSGVHNEQF
NA,TRBV9,9,TRBJ1-2,ASTSNYGYT
TRBD2,TRBV4-3,14,TRBJ2-1,ASSDSRLAGGNEQF
NA,TRBV4-1,15,TRBJ2-1,ASNPRRSLNFYNEQF
TRBD1,TRBV14,14,TRBJ1-2,ASSQGWVWDRRGYT
TRBD1,TRBV25-1,13,TRBJ1-2,ASRETGTQALGYT
TRBD1,TRBV7-9,13,TRBJ1-5,ASSSDRVRNQPQH
NA,TRBV5-1,13,TRBJ2-3,ASSLWPSGTDTQY
NA,TRBV14,13,TRBJ1-1,ASSQDNGGNTEAF